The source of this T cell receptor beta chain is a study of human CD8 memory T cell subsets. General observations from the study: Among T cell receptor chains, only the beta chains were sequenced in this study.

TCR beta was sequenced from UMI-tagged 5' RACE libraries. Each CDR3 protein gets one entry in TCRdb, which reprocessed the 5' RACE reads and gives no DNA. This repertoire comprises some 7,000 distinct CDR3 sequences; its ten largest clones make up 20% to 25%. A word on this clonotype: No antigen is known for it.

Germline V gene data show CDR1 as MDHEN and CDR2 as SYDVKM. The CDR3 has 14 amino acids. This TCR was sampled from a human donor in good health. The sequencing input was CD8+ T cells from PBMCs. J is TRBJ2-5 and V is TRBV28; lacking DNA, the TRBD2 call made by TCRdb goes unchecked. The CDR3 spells CASREDLPLETQYF.